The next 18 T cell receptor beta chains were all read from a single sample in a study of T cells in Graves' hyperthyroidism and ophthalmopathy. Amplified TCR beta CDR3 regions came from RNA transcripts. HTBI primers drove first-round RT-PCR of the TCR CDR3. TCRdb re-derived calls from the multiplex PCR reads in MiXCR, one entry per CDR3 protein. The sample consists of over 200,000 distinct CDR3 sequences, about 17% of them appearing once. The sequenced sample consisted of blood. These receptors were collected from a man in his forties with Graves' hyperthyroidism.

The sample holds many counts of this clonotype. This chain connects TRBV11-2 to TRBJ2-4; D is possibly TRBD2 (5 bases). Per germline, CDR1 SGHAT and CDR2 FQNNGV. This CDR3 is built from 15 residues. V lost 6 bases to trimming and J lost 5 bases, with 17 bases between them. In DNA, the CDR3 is TGTGCCAGCAGACATCCCTTCCGGGATCAAAACATTCAGTACTTC. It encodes CASRHPFRDQNIQYF. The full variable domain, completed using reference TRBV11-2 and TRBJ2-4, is EAGVAQSPRYKIIEKRQSVAFWCNPISGHATLYWYQQILGQGPKLLIQFQNNGVVDDSQLPKDRFSAERLKGVDSTLKIQPAKLEDSAVYLCASRHPFRDQNIQYFGAGTRLSVL.

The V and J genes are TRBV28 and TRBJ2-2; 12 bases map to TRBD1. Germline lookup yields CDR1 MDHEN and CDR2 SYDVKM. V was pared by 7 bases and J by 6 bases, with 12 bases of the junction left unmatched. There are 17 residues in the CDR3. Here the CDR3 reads CASIQTGDRGLSGELFF. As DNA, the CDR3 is TGTGCCAGCATCCAAACGGGGGACAGGGGGCTTTCCGGGGAGCTGTTTTTT.

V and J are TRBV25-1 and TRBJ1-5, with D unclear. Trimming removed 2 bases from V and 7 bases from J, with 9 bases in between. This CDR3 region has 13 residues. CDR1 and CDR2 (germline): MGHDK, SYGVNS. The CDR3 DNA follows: TGTGCCAGCAGTGAACTACGAAAGCAGCCCCAGCATTTT. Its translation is CASSELRKQPQHF. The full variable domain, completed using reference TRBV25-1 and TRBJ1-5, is EADIYQTPRYLVIGTGKKITLECSQTMGHDKMYWYQQDPGMELHLIHYSYGVNSTEKGDLSSESTVSRIRTEHFPLTLESARPSHTSQYLCASSELRKQPQHFGDGTRLSIL.

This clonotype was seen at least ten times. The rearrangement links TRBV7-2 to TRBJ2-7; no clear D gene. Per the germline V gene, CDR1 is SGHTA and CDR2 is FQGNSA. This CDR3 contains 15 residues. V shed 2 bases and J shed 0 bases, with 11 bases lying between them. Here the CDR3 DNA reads TGTGCCAGCAGCTTAAGCACAGAGAGCTCCTACGAGCAGTACTTC. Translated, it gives CASSLSTESSYEQYF.

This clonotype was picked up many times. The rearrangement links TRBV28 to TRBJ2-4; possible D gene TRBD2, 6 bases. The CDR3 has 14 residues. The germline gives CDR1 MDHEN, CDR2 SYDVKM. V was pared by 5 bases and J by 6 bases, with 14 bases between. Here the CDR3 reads CASSPPGGVNIQYF. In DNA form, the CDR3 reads TGTGCCAGCAGTCCCCCAGGCGGGGTAAACATTCAGTACTTC.

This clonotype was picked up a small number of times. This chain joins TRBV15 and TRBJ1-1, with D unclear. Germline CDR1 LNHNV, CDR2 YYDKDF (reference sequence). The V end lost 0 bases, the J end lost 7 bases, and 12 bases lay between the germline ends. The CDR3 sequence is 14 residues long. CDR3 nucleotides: TGTGCCACCAGCAGAGATTTTGCATTCGGTGAAGCTTTCTTT. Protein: CATSRDFAFGEAFF. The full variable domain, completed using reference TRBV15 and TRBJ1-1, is DAMVIQNPRYQVTQFGKPVTLSCSQTLNHNVMYWYQQKSSQAPKLLFHYYDKDFNNEADTPDNFQSRRPNTSFCFLDIRSPGLGDTAMYLCATSRDFAFGEAFFGQGTRLTVV.

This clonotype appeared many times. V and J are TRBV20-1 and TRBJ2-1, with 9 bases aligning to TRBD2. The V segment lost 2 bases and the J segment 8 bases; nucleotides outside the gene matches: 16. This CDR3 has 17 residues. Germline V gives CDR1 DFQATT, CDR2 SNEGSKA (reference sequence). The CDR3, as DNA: TGCAGTGCTAGATCCGCCTCTGCCGCGGGGGGGCCCGATGAGCAGTTCTTC. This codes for CSARSASAAGGPDEQFF.

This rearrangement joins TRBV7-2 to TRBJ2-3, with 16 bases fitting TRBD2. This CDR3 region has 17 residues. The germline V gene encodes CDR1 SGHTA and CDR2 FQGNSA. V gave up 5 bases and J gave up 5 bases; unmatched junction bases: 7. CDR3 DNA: TGTGCCAGCAGCCTCCCGGGACTAGCGGGGGGGCAAGATACGCAGTATTTT. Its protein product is CASSLPGLAGGQDTQYF.

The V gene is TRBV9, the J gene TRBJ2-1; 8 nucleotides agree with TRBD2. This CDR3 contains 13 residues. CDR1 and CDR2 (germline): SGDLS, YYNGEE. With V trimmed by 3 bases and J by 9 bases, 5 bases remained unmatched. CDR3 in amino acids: CASSAGGGTEQFF. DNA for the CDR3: TGTGCCAGCAGCGCGGGAGGGGGGACTGAGCAGTTCTTC.

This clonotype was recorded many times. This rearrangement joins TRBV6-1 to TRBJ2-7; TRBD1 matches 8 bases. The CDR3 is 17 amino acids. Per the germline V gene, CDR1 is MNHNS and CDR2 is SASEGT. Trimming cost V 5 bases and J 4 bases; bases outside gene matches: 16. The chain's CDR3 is CASSFGKRTGISYEQYF. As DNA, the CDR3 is TGTGCCAGCAGTTTCGGGAAACGGACAGGGATTTCTTACGAGCAGTACTTC.

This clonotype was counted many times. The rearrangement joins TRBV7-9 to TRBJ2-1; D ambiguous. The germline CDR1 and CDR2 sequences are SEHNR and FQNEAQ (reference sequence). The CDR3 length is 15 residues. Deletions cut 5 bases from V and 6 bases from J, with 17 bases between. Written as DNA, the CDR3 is TGTGCCAGCAGCCCCGGACGGATTGGAGTCAATGAGCAGTTCTTC. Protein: CASSPGRIGVNEQFF.

Here the CDR3 DNA reads TGTGCCAGCAGTTACTCCGGGGGCGACTATGGCTACACCTTC. Translation: CASSYSGGDYGYTF. This chain links TRBV6-5 with TRBJ1-2; D may be TRBD1 (6 bases). The V and J ends lost 0 bases and 3 bases respectively, with 8 bases between them. This CDR3 has 14 residues. CDR1 MNHEY and CDR2 SVGAGI come from the germline V gene.

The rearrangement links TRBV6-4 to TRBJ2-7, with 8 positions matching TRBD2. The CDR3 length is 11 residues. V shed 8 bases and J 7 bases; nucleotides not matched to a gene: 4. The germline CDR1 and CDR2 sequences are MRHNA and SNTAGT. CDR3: CASPAGVEQYF. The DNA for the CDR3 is TGTGCCAGCCCAGCGGGGGTTGAGCAGTACTTC.

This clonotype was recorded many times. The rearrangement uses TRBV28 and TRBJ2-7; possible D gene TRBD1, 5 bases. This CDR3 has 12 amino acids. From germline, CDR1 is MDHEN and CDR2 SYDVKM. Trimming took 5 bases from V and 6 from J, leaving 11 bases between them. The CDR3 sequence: CASSQGAGEQYF. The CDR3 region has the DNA TGTGCCAGCAGTCAAGGGGCAGGCGAGCAGTACTTC.

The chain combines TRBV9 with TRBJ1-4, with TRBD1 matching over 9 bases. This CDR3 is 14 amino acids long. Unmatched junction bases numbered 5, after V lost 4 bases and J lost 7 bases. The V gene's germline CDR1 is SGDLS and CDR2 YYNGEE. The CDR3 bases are TGTGCCAGCAGCCGGACAGGGGTTAGTGAAAAACTGTTTTTT. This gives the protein CASSRTGVSEKLFF.

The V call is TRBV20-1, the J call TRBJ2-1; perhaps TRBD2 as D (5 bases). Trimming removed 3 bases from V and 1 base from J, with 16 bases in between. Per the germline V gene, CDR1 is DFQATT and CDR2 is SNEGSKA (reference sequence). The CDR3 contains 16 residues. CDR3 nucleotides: TGCAGTGCTAGCACATTGGAGGCAGGATCCTACAATGAGCAGTTCTTC. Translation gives CSASTLEAGSYNEQFF.

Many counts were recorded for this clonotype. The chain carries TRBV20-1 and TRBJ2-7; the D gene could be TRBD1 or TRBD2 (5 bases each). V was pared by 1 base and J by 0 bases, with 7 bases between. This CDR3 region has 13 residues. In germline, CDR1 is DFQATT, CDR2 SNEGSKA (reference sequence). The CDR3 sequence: CSARGGSSYEQYF. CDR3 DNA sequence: TGCAGTGCTAGAGGGGGGAGCTCCTACGAGCAGTACTTC.

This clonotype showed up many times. The CDR3 region is CASSYMRGDPKRTDTQYF. The CDR3 nucleotides are TGTGCCAGCAGTTACATGCGGGGGGATCCGAAACGCACAGATACGCAGTATTTT. The chain recombines TRBV6-2 or TRBV6-3 with TRBJ2-3; TRBD2 matches at 8 bases. Germline V gene data show CDR1 as MNHEY and CDR2 as SVGEGT. The trim removed 2 bases at V and 1 base at J, leaving 11 bases unmatched. The CDR3 is 18 residues long.